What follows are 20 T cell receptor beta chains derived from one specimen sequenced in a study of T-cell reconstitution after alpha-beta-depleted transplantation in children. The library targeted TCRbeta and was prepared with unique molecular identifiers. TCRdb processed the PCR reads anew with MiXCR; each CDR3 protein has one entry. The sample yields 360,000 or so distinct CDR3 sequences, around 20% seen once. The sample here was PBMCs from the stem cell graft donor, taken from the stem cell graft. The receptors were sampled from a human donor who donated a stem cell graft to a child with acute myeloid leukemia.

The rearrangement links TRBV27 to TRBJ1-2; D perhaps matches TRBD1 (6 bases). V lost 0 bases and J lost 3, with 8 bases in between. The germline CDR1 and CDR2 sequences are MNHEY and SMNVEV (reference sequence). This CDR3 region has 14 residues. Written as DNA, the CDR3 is TGTGCCAGCAGTTTATCGCAGGGGTACTATGGCTACACCTTC. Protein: CASSLSQGYYGYTF.

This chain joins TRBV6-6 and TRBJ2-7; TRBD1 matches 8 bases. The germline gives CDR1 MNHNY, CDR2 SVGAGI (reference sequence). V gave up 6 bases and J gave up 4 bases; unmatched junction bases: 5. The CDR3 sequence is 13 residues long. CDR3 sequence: CASSIDRGYEQYF. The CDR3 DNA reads TGTGCCAGCAGCATAGACAGGGGTTACGAGCAGTACTTC.

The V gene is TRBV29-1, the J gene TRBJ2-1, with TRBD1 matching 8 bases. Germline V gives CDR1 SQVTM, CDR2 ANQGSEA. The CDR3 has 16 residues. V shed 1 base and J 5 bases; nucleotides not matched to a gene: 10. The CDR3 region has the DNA TGCAGCGTTGAAGCAGTACGGACAGGGATAGACAATGAGCAGTTCTTC. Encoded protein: CSVEAVRTGIDNEQFF.

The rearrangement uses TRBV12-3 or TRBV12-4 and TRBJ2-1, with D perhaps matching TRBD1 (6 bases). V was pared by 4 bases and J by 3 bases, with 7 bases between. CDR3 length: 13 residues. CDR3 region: CASSSGDYNEQFF. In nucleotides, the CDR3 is TGTGCCAGCAGTTCAGGGGACTACAATGAGCAGTTCTTC.

CDR3 coding DNA: TGTGCCAGCAGTCCTTTAGGGACTAGCGGTCAGTACTTC. This codes for CASSPLGTSGQYF. The V gene is TRBV12-3 or TRBV12-4, the J gene TRBJ2-4, with 11 bases aligning to TRBD2. Trimming removed 5 bases from V and 12 bases from J; junction bases left unmatched: 6. The length of the CDR3 is 13 residues.

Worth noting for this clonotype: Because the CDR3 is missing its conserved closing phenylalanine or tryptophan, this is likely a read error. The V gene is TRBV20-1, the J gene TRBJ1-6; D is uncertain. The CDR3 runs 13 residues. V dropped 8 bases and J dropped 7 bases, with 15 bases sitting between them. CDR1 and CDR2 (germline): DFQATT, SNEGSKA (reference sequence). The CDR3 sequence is CSRTRRTNSPLHC. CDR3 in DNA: TGCAGTAGAACACGGCGGACGAATTCACCCCTCCACTGT.

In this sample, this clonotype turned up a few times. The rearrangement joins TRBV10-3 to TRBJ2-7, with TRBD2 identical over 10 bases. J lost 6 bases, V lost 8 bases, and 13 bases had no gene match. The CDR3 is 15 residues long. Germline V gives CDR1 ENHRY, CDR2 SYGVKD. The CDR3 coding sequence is TGTGCCATCGCAGGAGACGACGGGACTAGCGCCGAGCAGTACTTC. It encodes CAIAGDDGTSAEQYF.

The CDR3 DNA sequence: TGTGCCAGCAGCCAAGGGACTAGCGGGAGGGCGGAGGAGCAGTTCTTC. Protein sequence: CASSQGTSGRAEEQFF. The V gene is TRBV3-1, the J gene TRBJ2-1, with 15 bases aligning to TRBD2. CDR1 is LGHDT and CDR2 is YNNKEL in the germline V gene (reference sequence). The CDR3 totals 16 residues. Trimming at V came to 1 base and at J to 10 bases, leaving 5 bases not matched to a gene.

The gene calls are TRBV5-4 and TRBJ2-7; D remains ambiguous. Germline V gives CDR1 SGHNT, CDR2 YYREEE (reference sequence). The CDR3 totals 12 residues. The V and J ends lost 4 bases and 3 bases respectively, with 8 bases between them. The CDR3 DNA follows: TGTGCCAGCAGCATACCGGGCTACGAGCAGTACTTC. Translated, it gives CASSIPGYEQYF.

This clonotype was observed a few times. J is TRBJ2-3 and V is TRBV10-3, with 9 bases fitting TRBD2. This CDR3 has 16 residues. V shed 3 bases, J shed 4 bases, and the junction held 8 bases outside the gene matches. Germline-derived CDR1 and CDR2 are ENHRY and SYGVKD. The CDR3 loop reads CAISDPPREGADTQYF. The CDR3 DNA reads TGTGCCATCAGTGACCCACCGCGGGAGGGCGCAGATACGCAGTATTTT.

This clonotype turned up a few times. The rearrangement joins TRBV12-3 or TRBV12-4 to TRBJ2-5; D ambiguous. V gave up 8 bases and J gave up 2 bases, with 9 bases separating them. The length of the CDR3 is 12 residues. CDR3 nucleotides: TGTGCCAGCCAAGGGATACAAGAGACCCAGTACTTC. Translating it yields CASQGIQETQYF.

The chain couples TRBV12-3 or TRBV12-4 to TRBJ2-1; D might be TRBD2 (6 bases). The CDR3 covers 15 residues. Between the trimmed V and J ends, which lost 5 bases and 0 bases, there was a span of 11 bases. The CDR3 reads CASSTPGVSYNEQFF. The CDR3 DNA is TGTGCCAGCAGTACCCCGGGGGTCTCCTACAATGAGCAGTTCTTC.

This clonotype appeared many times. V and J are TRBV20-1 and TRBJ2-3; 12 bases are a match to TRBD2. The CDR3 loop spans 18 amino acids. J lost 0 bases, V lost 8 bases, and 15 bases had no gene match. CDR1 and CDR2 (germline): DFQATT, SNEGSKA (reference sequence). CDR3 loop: CSLTRRASGRASTDTQYF. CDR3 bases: TGCAGTCTAACCAGACGGGCTAGCGGGAGGGCTAGCACAGATACGCAGTATTTT.

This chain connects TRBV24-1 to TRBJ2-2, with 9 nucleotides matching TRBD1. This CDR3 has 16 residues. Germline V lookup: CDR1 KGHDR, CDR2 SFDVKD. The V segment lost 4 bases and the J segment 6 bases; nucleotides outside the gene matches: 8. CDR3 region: CATSEAGQGLSGELFF. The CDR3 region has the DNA TGTGCCACCAGTGAAGCGGGACAGGGATTATCCGGGGAGCTGTTTTTT.

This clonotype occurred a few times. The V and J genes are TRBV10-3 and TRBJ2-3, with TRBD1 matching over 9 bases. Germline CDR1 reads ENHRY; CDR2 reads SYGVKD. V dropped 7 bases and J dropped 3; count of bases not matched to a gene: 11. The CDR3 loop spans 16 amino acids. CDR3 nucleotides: TGTGCCATCAAAGACGCCGGGACAGGGATAACAGATACGCAGTATTTT. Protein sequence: CAIKDAGTGITDTQYF.

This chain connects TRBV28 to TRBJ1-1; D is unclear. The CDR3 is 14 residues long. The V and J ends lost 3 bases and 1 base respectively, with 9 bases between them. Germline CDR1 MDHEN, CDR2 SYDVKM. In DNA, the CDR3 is TGTGCCAGCAGTTTGGGTAACCCGAACACTGAAGCTTTCTTT. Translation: CASSLGNPNTEAFF.

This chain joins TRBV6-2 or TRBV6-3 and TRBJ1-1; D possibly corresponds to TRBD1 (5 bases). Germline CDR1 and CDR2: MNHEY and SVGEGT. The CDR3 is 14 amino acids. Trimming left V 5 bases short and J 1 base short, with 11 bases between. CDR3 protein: CASSSDSQNTEAFF. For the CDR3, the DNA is TGTGCCAGCAGTAGTGACAGCCAGAACACTGAAGCTTTCTTT.

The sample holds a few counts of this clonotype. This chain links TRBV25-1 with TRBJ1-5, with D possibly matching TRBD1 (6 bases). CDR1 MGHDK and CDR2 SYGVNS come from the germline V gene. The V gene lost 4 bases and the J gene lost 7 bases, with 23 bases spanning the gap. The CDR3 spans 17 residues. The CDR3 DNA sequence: TGTGCCAGCAGTGGCGACGTGGACAGCCACGTGAGACAGCCCCAGCATTTT. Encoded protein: CASSGDVDSHVRQPQHF.

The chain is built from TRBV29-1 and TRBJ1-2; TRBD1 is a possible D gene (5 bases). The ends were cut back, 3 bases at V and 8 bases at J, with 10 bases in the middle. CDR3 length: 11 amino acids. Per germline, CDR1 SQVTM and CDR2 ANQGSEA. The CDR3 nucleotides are TGCAGCGTTGAGGCGGGGGGAGGCTACACCTTC. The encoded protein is CSVEAGGGYTF.

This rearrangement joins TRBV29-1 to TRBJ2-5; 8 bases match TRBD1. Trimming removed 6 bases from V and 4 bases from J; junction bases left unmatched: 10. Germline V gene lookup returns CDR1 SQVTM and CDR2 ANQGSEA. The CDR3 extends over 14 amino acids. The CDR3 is CSVLGQVPRETQYF. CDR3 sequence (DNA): TGCAGCGTGTTGGGACAGGTACCTCGAGAGACCCAGTACTTC.